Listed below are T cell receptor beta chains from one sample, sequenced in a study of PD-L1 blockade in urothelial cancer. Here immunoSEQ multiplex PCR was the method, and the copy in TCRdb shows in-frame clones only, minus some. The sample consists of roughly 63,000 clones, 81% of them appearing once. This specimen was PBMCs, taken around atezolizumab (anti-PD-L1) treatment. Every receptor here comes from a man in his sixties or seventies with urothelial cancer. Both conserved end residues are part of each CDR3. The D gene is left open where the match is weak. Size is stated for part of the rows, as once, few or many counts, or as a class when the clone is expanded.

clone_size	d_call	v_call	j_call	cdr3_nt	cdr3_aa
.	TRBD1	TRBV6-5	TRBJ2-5	TGTGCCAGCAGTTACAATAGGGACAGCTTCCAAGAGACCCAGTACTTC	CASSYNRDSFQETQYF
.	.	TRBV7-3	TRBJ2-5	TGTGCCAGCAGCTCGGACTTACAAGAGACCCAGTACTTC	CASSSDLQETQYF
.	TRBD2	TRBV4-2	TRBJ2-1	TGTGCCAGCAGCCATGAACCGGGACTAGAGTTCAATGAGCAGTTCTTC	CASSHEPGLEFNEQFF
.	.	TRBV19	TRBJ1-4	TGTGCCAGTAGTCCGGACAGTGCAACTAATGAAAAACTGTTTTTT	CASSPDSATNEKLFF
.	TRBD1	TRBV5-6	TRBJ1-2	TGTGCCAGCAGCTCTCCAGGGGGATTTAACTATGGCTACACCTTC	CASSSPGGFNYGYTF
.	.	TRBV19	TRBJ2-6	TGTGCCAGTACTCCCTGGGGGGGGCGCGAGAACACTGGGGCCAACGTCCTGACTTTC	CASTPWGGRENTGANVLTF
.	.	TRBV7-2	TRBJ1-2	TGTGCCAGCAGCAACAGGGATTATGGCTACACCTTC	CASSNRDYGYTF
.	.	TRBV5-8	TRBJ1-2	TGTGCCAGCAGCCCGGGACTGAACTATGGCTACACCTTC	CASSPGLNYGYTF
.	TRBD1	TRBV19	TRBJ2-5	TGTGCCAGTAGTAGTGACAGGGGTAGGGAGACCCAGTACTTC	CASSSDRGRETQYF
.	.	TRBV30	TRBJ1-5	TGTGCCTGGAGTGTACCGGGTCCTCCCGGCAGTAGCAATCAGCCCCAGCATTTT	CAWSVPGPPGSSNQPQHF
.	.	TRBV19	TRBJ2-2	TGTGCCAGTAGTATAGTGAGTCAATTTACCACCGGGGAGCTGTTTTTT	CASSIVSQFTTGELFF
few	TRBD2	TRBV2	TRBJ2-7	TGTGCCAGCAGTAGACTAGCGGGAGTCTACGAGCAGTACTTC	CASSRLAGVYEQYF
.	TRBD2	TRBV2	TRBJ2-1	TGTGCCAGCAGGTCTGGACTAGGGTTTAGTGAGCAGTTCTTC	CASRSGLGFSEQFF
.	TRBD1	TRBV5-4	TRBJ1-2	TGTGCCAGCAGCATGGGACAGGGGAGTAGGGGCTACACCTTC	CASSMGQGSRGYTF
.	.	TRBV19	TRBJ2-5	TGTGCCAGCAGAGAAGCAGGGGGGAGATTCGAGACCCAGTACTTC	CASREAGGRFETQYF
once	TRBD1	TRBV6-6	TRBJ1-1	TGTGCCAGCAGCTACCTAGGGACAGGGAACACTGAAGCTTTCTTT	CASSYLGTGNTEAFF
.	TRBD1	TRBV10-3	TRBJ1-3	TGTGCCACCCTCAAGGCCGACAGGGAGACTGGAAACACCATATATTTT	CATLKADRETGNTIYF
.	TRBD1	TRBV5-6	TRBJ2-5	TGTGCCAGCAGCCTAGGACAGGTCAGAGAGACCCAGTACTTC	CASSLGQVRETQYF
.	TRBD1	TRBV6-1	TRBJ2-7	TGTGCCAGCAGTGAAACTACAGGGGGCCTTAGCTCCTACGAGCAGTACTTC	CASSETTGGLSSYEQYF
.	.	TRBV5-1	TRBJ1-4	TGCGCCAGCAGCGCCGGGGGCGGGAGTAATGAAAAACTGTTTTTT	CASSAGGGSNEKLFF
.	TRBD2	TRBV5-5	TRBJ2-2	TGTGCCAGCAACCTAGCGGGAGGGCTCACCGGGGAGCTGTTTTTT	CASNLAGGLTGELFF
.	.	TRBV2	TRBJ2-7	TGTGCCAGCTCCCGCTTAGCGGTCGGCTACGAGCAGTACTTC	CASSRLAVGYEQYF
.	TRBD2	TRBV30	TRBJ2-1	TGTGCCTGGAGTATGGGACTAGCGGGAGTCAATGAGCAGTTCTTC	CAWSMGLAGVNEQFF
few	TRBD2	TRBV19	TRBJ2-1	TGTGCCAGTACCTATACTAGCGGGGTCTCCTACAATGAGCAGTTCTTC	CASTYTSGVSYNEQFF
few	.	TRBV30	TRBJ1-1	TGTGCCTGGAGTGTTCCCAGGGAAGCTTTCTTT	CAWSVPREAFF
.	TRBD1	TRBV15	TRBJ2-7	TGTGCCACCAGCAGGAGTTTCGAGGGGGCCAACGAGCAGTACTTC	CATSRSFEGANEQYF
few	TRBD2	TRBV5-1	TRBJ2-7	TGCGCCAGCAGCTTGGGGCAGCGGGGGAGGGCCGACGAGCAGTACTTC	CASSLGQRGRADEQYF
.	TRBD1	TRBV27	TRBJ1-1	TGTGCCAGCAGCCGTGACAGGGGGCTGGGAGCTTTCTTT	CASSRDRGLGAFF
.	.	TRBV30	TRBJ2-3	TGTGCCTCTACTTCTAAGGGGGACACAGATACGCAGTATTTT	CASTSKGDTDTQYF
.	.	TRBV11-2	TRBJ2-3	TGTACCAGCAGCTTAGATCGCGCCGAGGGAGATACGCAGTATTTT	CTSSLDRAEGDTQYF
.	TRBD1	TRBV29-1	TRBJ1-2	TGCAGCGTTGGTGACAGGGGATCTGGGTCCGTCGATGGCTACACCTTC	CSVGDRGSGSVDGYTF
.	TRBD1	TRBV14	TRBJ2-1	TGTGCCAGCAGGGTAGGGGGCGGGTATGGTGAGCAGTTCTTC	CASRVGGGYGEQFF
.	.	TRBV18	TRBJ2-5	TGTGCCAGCTCACCAGAGGGCCAGACCCAGTACTTC	CASSPEGQTQYF
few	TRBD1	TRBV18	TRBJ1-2	TGTGCCAGCTCAGACAGGGGGCCGACAAGTAACCTGTATGGCTACACCTTC	CASSDRGPTSNLYGYTF
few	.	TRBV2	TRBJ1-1	TGTGCCAGCAGTGCTAGTCATGAAGCTTTCTTT	CASSASHEAFF
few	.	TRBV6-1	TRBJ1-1	TGTGCCAGCAGACTATCCTGGGACACTGAAGCTTTCTTT	CASRLSWDTEAFF
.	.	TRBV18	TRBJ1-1	TGTGCCAGCTCACCAAACACGCAGAACACTGAAGCTTTCTTT	CASSPNTQNTEAFF
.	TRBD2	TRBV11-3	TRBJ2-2	TGTGCCAGCAGCCCGGGGGGGGCGGAGAACACCGGGGAGCTGTTTTTT	CASSPGGAENTGELFF